This T cell receptor (beta chain) derives from a study of identifying expanded T cells in peripheral blood. Overall study results and limits: Differentially abundant clones: around 1.2 between replicates, about 15 at two to three weeks, 19 at four. Clone count variance between roughly 2-week samples rose with total template count.

A word on this clone: The target antigen is unknown.

Repertoires were generated with immunoSEQ multiplex PCR, while TCRdb's copy carries only in-frame clones and drops some. The sample holds 85,000 to 100,000 clones, 88% seen once. Healthy donors had no documented immune events, such as infections, while sampled. Specimen: blood. The clonotype comes from a person aged 18-69 years in good health.

The CDR3 nucleotides are TGTGCCAGTAGTACGAGGACAGGGGTGGGCAATCAGCCCCAGCATTTT. Translating gives CASSTRTGVGNQPQHF. The chain recombines TRBV19 with TRBJ1-5, with 9 bases identical to TRBD1. The CDR3 has 16 amino acids. Trimming cost V 4 bases and J 2 bases; bases outside gene matches: 6. In germline, CDR1 is LNHDA, CDR2 SQIVND (reference sequence).